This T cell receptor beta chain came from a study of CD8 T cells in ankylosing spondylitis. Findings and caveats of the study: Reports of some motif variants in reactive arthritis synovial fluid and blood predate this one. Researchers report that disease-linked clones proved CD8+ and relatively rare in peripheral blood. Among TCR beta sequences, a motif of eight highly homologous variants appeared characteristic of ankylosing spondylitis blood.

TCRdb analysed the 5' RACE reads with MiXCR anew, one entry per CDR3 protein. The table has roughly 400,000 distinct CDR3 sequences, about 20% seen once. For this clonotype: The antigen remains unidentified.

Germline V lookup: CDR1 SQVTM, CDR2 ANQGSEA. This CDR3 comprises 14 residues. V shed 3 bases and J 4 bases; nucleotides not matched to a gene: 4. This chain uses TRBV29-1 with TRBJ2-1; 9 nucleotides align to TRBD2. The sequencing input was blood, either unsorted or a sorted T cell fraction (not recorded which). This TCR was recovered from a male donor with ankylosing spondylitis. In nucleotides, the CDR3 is TGCAGCGTTGATCGGACTAGCGCTTACAATGAGCAGTTCTTC. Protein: CSVDRTSAYNEQFF.